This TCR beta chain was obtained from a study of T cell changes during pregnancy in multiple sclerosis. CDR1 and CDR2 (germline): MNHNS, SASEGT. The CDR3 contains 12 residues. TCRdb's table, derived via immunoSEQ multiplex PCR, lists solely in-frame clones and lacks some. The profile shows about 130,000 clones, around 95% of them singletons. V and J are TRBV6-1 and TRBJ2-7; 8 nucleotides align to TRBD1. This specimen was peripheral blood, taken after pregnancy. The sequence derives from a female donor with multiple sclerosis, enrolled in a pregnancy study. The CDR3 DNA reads TGTGCGACGGGGACAGGCGATTACGAGCAGTACTTC. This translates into CATGTGDYEQYF.